This T cell receptor (beta chain) was captured by sequencing in a study of shared clonotypes between healthy human individuals (dated by TCRdb to 2020 to 2022). The study in broad terms: A couple of women and a few men aged 18 to 49 years were included in the cohort. Per donor, three plates each were used for CD4 naive and CD4 memory, two for CD8 naive, and one for CD8 memory. To estimate repertoire size and how much clonotypes are shared between individuals, the study performed deep sequencing of blood TCR repertoires from about five healthy adults. Different laboratories and diverse techniques were used to prepare libraries and sequence TCR repertoires, to increase sequencing depth and limit assay-specific biases. Per donor, leukapheresis produced somewhere between about 0.94 and 9.5 billion PBMCs.

Overall study results and their limits: Compared with non-shared clonotypes, clonotypes shared by all four sorted-subset donors had higher generation probabilities. Even with the large sequencing depth, rarefaction of the sorted-subset datasets indicated that sequencing was incomplete. Across a few donors, roughly 5.4% of naive CD4, around 3.5% of naive CD8, around 2.5% of memory CD4, and approximately 0.4% of memory CD8 clonotypes were shared. The genetic and exposure-history diversity represented was limited by the small number of donors. Naive subsets generally had larger estimated clonotype richness than memory subsets did. Pairwise subsampling indicated that sequencing depth was expected to affect the degree of clonotype sharing among donors. Only blood was sampled, and tissue TCR repertoires likely differ from those in blood.

The donors were healthy, HIV-negative adults with no recently reported acute infections or vaccinations. Only Caucasian adults living in Nashville, Tennessee, USA were represented among the donors. CD4+ T cells were enriched through magnetic negative selection, after which naive cells were positively selected on CD45RA and the remaining negative fraction served as the memory subset. Blood was collected by leukapheresis, and PBMCs were isolated by Ficoll-Histopaque density gradient centrifugation and then cryopreserved in liquid nitrogen vapor phase. Purity and quantity of every magnetically sorted T cell population were checked by analytical flow cytometry. Genomic DNA was isolated from every sorted fraction and measured by UV absorbance on a Nanodrop 2000c. TCR CDR3 regions were amplified from genomic DNA by multiplex PCR using the deep immunoSEQ assay. For each cell subset, the extracted genomic DNA was distributed evenly across all wells of several immunoSEQ 96-well plates, and each plate served as one replicate. For sorted subsets, around 200 ng genomic DNA, equal to some 30,000 T cell genomes, was loaded into each replicate PCR. Purified libraries were measured with a Qubit 3.0 fluorometer, size-checked on a Bioanalyzer 2100, and measured again with the KAPA Library Quantification kit. Each immunoSEQ 96-well plate was sequenced on its own single-read 150-cycle Illumina NextSeq 550 flow cell. Regarding the original processing steps: Because the immunoSEQ output included only junctional sequences and no quality scores, the filtering could not be the same as the filtering used for full-length reads. Sequences were annotated with PyIR, a Python wrapper for IgBLAST v1.9, using IMGT germline references to assign V/J genes and CDR3. Any read was removed if the V/J assignment was weak (E-value above 1e-6), the CDR3 was missing, or the read contained stop codons, out-of-frame junctions, or ambiguous translated residues. V3J clonotypes were defined as sequences sharing the same inferred V gene, J gene, and CDR3 amino acid sequence. To compute the percentage overlap between repertoires, the number of shared unique clonotypes was divided by the size of the smaller repertoire. Richness of each repertoire was evaluated using RTK rarefaction, the Chao1 estimator, and Recon v2.1 estimates of unobserved clonotypes. OLGA was used to compute generation probabilities for all TCRbeta clonotypes that the gDNA method yielded from a handful of donors. This immuneACCESS table, as held by TCRdb, lists in-frame sequences with V and J called but not all clones. Of the missing ones, under half trace to an unresolved V gene in checked studies; the others have no known cause. V, J and clone size are taken as reported in that table, and D and trimming were inferred from the DNA itself. In all, the sample holds about 2.4 million clones, and approximately 93% of those were seen once. Clones ranked in the top ten supply 0.36% of the sample.

On this clone: Its antigen is not yet known. No base quality values were provided; no much bigger clone lies one nucleotide off.

The germline V gene yields MDHEN for CDR1 and SYDVKM for CDR2. V was cut back by 2 bases and J by 1 base, leaving a gap of 11 bases between them. The CDR3 holds 16 amino acids from the cysteine to the phenylalanine. Only the CDR3 region is kept as DNA, spanning 48 bases read in frame from base 1. The TCR originated in a man in his late teens or twenties in good health. Some clones in this sample may be carry-over from other donors' samples. The chain is encoded by TRBV28 joined to TRBJ2-2; TRBD1 is perhaps the D gene, given 5 matching bases. The specimen sequenced was naive CD4+ T cells from PBMCs. Interpreted using the paper, the cell subset or site label stands for: CD45RA+ positively selected. The nucleotides are TGTGCCAGCAGTTTAGCAGGGCTTGGGAACACCGGGGAGCTGTTTTTT. This encodes CASSLAGLGNTGELFF. With all but the CDR3 taken from the reference TRBV28 and TRBJ2-2 genes, the full variable domain is: DVKVTQSSRYLVKRTGEKVFLECVQDMDHENMFWYRQDPGLGLRLIYFSYDVKMKEKGDIPEGYSVSREKKERFSLILESASTNQTSMYLCASSLAGLGNTGELFFGEGSRLTVL.